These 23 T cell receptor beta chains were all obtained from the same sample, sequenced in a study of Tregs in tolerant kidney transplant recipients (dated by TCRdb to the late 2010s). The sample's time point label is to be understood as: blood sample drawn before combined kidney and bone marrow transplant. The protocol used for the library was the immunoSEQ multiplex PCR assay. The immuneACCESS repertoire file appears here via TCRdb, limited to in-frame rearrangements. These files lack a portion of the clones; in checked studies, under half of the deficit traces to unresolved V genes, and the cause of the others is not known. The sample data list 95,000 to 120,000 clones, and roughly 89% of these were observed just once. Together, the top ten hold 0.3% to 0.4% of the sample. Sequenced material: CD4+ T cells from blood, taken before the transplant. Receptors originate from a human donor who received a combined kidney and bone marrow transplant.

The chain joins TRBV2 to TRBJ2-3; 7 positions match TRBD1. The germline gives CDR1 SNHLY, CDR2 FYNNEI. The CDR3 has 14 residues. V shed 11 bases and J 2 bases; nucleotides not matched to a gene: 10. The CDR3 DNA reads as TGTGCCGGGCTAGGGGACAGACTCACAGATACGCAGTATTTT. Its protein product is CAGLGDRLTDTQYF.

The CDR3, as DNA: TGCGCCAGCAGCTTGGCGGGGACAGCTTCCTACGAGCAGTACTTC. Translation: CASSLAGTASYEQYF. The chain links TRBV5-1 to TRBJ2-7, with 7 bases lining up with TRBD1. This CDR3 is 15 amino acids long. Germline V gives CDR1 SGHRS, CDR2 YFSETQ. With V trimmed by 0 bases and J by 1 base, 4 bases remained unmatched.

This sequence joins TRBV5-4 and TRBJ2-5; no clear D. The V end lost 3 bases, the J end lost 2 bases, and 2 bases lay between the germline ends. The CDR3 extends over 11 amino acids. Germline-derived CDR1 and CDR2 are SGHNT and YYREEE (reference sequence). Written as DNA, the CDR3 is TGTGCCAGCAGCTCGCAAGAGACCCAGTACTTC. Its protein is CASSSQETQYF.

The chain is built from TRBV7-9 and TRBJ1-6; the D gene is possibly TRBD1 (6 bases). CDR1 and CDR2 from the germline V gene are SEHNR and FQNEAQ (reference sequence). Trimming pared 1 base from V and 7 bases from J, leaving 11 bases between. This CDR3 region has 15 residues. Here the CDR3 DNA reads TGTGCCAGCAGCTTAGAAAGGGGGGGAAATTCACCCCTCCACTTT. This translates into CASSLERGGNSPLHF.

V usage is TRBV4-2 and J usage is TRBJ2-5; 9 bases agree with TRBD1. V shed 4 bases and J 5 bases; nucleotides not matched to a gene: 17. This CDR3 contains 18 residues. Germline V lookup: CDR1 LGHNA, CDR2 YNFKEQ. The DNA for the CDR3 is TGTGCCAGCAGCCCTCACCCTTTACAGGGGGCGGGAGCGGAGACCCAGTACTTC. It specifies CASSPHPLQGAGAETQYF.

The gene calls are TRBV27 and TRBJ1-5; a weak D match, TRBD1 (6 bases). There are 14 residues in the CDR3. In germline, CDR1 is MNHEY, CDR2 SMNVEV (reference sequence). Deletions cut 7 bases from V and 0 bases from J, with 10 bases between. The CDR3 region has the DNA TGTGCCAGCAAAGGACAGATTAGCAATCAGCCCCAGCATTTT. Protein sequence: CASKGQISNQPQHF.

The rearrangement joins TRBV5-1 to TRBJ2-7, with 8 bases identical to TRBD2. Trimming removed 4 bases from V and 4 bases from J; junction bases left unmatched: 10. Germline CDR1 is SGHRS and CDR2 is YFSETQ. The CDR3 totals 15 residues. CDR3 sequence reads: CASSIAGTRAYEQYF. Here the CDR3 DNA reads TGCGCCAGCAGCATAGCCGGGACTAGGGCGTACGAGCAGTACTTC. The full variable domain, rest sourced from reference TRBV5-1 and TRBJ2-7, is KAGVTQTPRYLIKTRGQQVTLSCSPISGHRSVSWYQQTPGQGLQFLFEYFSETQRNKGNFPGRFSGRQFSNSRSEMNVSTLELGDSALYLCASSIAGTRAYEQYFGPGTRLTVT.

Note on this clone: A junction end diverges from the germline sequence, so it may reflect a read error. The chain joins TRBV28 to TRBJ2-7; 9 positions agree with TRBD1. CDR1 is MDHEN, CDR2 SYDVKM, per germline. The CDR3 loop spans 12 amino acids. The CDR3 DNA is TGTGCCAGCAGTTTAGGGACAGGGACCGGAAACTTC. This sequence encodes CASSLGTGTGNF.

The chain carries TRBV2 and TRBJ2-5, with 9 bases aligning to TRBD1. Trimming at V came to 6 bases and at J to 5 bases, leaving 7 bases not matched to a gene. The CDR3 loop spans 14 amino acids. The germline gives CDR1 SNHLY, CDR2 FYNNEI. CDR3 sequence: CASRDRGGSETQYF. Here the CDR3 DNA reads TGTGCCAGCAGGGACAGGGGCGGCTCGGAGACCCAGTACTTC.

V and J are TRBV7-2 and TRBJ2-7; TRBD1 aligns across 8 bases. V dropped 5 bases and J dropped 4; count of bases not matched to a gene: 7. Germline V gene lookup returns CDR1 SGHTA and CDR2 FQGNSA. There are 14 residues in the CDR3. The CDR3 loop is CASSLGQGVYEQYF. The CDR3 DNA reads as TGTGCCAGCAGCCTCGGACAGGGAGTGTACGAGCAGTACTTC.

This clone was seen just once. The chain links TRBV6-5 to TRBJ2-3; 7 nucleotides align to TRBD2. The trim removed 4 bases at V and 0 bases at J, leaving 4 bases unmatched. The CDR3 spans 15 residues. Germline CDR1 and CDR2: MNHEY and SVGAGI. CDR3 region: CASSFSGLSTDTQYF. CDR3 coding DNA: TGTGCCAGCAGTTTTAGCGGGTTAAGCACAGATACGCAGTATTTT.

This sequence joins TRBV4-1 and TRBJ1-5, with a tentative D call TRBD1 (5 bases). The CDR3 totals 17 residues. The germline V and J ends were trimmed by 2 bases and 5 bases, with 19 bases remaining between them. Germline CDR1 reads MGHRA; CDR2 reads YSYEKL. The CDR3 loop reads CASSQSDLQGLHQPQHF. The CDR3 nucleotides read TGCGCCAGCAGCCAATCAGACCTGCAGGGTTTGCATCAGCCCCAGCATTTT.

CDR3 amino acids: CASSPQGRTEAFF. The CDR3 DNA sequence: TGTGCCAGCAGCCCACAGGGGCGGACTGAAGCTTTCTTT. The chain employs TRBV27 and TRBJ1-1; 7 bases match TRBD1. J lost 5 bases, V lost 6 bases, and 6 bases had no gene match. In germline, CDR1 is MNHEY, CDR2 SMNVEV (reference sequence). CDR3 size: 13 residues.

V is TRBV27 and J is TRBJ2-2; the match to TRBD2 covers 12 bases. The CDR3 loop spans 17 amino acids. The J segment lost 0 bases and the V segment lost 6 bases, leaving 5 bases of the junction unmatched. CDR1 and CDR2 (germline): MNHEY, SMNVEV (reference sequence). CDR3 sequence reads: CASRGGTSGPNTGELFF. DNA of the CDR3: TGTGCCAGCAGGGGCGGGACTAGCGGGCCGAACACCGGGGAGCTGTTTTTT.

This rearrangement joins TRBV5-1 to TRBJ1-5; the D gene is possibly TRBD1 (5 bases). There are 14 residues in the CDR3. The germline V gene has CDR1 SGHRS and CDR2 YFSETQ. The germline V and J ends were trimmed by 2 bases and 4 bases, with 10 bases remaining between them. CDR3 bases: TGCGCCAGCAGCTTCGGGCAGGGAAATCAGCCCCAGCATTTT. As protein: CASSFGQGNQPQHF.

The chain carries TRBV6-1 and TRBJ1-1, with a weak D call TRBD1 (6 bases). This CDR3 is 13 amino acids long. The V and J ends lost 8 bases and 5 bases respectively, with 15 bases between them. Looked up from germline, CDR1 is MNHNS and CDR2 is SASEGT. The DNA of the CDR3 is TGTGCCAGCGCGGTACAGGGAGGGACTGAAGCTTTCTTT. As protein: CASAVQGGTEAFF.

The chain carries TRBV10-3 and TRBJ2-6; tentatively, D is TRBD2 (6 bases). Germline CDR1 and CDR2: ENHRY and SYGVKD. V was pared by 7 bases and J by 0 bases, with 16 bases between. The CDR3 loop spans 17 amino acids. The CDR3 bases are TGTGCCATCATGGGAGGCATGTTAAGCTCTGGGGCCAACGTCCTGACTTTC. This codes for CAIMGGMLSSGANVLTF.

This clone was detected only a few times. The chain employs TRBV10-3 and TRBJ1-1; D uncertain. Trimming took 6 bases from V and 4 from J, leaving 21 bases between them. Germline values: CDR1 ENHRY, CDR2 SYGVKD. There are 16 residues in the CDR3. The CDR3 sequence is CAIRETIFAASTEAFF. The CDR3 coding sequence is TGTGCCATCAGGGAGACGATCTTTGCGGCCTCCACTGAAGCTTTCTTT.

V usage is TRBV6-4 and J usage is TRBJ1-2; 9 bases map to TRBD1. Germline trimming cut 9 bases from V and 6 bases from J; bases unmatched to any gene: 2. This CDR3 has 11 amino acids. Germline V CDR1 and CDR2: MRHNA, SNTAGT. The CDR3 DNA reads TGTGCCAGTCGGACAGGGGATGGCTACACCTTC. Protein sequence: CASRTGDGYTF.

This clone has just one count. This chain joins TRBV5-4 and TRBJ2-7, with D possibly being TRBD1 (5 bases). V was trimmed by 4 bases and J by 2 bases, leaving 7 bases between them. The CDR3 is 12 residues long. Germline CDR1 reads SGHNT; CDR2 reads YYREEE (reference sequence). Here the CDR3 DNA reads TGTGCCAGCAGCGTGGACACCTACGAGCAGTACTTC. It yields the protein CASSVDTYEQYF. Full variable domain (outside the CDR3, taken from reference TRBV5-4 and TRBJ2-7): ETGVTQSPTHLIKTRGQQVTLRCSSQSGHNTVSWYQQALGQGPQFIFQYYREEENGRGNFPPRFSGLQFPNYSSELNVNALELDDSALYLCASSVDTYEQYFGPGTRLTVT.

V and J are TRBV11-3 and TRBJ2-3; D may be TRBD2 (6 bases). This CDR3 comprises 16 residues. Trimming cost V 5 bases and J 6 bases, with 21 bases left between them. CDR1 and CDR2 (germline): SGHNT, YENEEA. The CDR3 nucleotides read TGTGCCAGCAGCCCCCGCTTACTAGCAGGGCAGGATACGCAGTATTTT. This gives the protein CASSPRLLAGQDTQYF.

Here the CDR3 DNA reads TGTGCCAGCAGGTACAGGTCTGCAACTAATGAAAAACTGTTTTTT. It codes for CASRYRSATNEKLFF. V usage is TRBV2 and J usage is TRBJ1-4; D might be TRBD1 (5 bases). The CDR3 runs to 15 residues. Germline CDR1 reads SNHLY; CDR2 reads FYNNEI. V dropped 6 bases and J dropped 0 bases, with 11 bases sitting between them.

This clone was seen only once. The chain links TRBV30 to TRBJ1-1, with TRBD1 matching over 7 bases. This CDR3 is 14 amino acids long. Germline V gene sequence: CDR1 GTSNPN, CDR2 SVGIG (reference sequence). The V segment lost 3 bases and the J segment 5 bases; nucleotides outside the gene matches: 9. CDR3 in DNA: TGTGCCTGGAGCCTCACAGGGGTAGGTACTGAAGCTTTCTTT. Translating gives CAWSLTGVGTEAFF. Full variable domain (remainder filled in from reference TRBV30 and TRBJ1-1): SQTIHQWPATLVQPVGSPLSLECTVEGTSNPNLYWYRQAAGRGLQLLFYSVGIGQISSEVPQNLSASRPQDRQFILSSKKLLLSDSGFYLCAWSLTGVGTEAFFGQGTRLTVV.